This TCR beta chain was recorded in a study of T cell repertoires in cytomegalovirus infection. Background on the study: HLA-B-restricted CMV epitopes that are well studied were used alongside recently identified HLA-C-restricted ones. Both a matching HLA type and CMV infection were indicated by public TCR beta signatures. Study results and limitations: Within the response measured ex vivo, HLA-C-restricted CMV-specific TCR beta clonotypes were dominant.

This CDR3 region has 15 residues. Germline V lookup: CDR1 SGHTA, CDR2 FQGNSA. Via MiXCR, TCRdb re-called the reads, giving one row per CDR3 protein. The data show under 500,000 distinct CDR3 sequences, approximately 42% seen once. Worth noting for this clonotype: Its antigen is still unknown. The junction shows a germline mismatch at one end, possibly a read error.

This TCR was recovered from a human donor in good health (CMV status not recorded). Some clones in this sample may be carry-over from other donors' samples. Material: cultured PBMCs, obtained from culture after CMV antigen stimulation. J is TRBJ2-3 and V is TRBV7-2; TRBD1 is a possible D gene (8 bases). CDR3 nucleotides: TGTGCCAGCAGCTTAGTGATGGGGGGGACAGGTACGCAGTATTTT. Its translation: CASSLVMGGTGTQYF.